A single sample is the source of the 10 T cell receptor beta chains below, sequenced in a study of a mutant IDH1 vaccine in newly diagnosed glioma. Antigen specificity for these receptors is unknown. Time point: week 5, during vaccination. With topical imiquimod, each dose of the vaccine consisted of 300 ug of mutant IDH1 20-mer peptide. TCRdb's copy holds only in-frame clones and misses some; the assay was immunoSEQ multiplex PCR. Counted here are around 51,000 clones, 78% occurring once; the ten biggest clones make up about 1.8%. Material: PBMCs, obtained from a glioma patient whose treatment included an IDH1 peptide vaccine. These TCRs come from a woman between 40 and 55 years old with glioma.

This clone was detected a few times. This chain links TRBV11-2 with TRBJ1-2; TRBD1 is a possible D gene (6 bases). CDR3 length: 14 residues. Germline V gives CDR1 SGHAT, CDR2 FQNNGV. V lost 3 bases to trimming and J lost 12 bases, with 20 bases between them. The CDR3 region has the DNA TGTGCCAGCAGCTTCGTCCCCACAGGGAAGCTCCACACCTTC. Translation gives CASSFVPTGKLHTF. The full variable domain, with the rest looked up from reference TRBV11-2 and TRBJ1-2, is EAGVAQSPRYKIIEKRQSVAFWCNPISGHATLYWYQQILGQGPKLLIQFQNNGVVDDSQLPKDRFSAERLKGVDSTLKIQPAKLEDSAVYLCASSFVPTGKLHTFGSGTRLTVV.

This chain links TRBV6-1 with TRBJ1-2; D is ambiguous. CDR1 and CDR2 from the germline V gene are MNHNS and SASEGT. The V gene lost 5 bases and the J gene lost 8 bases, with 15 bases spanning the gap. The CDR3 covers 13 residues. CDR3 nucleotide sequence: TGTGCCAGCAGTCCTCGCCGGTCGGAGGGCTACACCTTC. Translation gives CASSPRRSEGYTF.

In its sample, this clone was seen a few times. This chain uses TRBV25-1 with TRBJ2-1; D call uncertain. Germline V gives CDR1 MGHDK, CDR2 SYGVNS. CDR3 length equals 15 residues. V was cut by 6 bases and J by 4 bases, with 16 bases left in between. The CDR3, as DNA: TGTGCCAGCAGGACCTGCCAATATTGGTACAATGAGCAGTTCTTC. Translated: CASRTCQYWYNEQFF.

The sample holds a few counts of this clone. The chain uses TRBV5-1 and TRBJ1-2; 12 nucleotides agree with TRBD1. The CDR3 spans 14 residues. The germline V gene has CDR1 SGHRS and CDR2 YFSETQ. Unmatched junction bases numbered 3, after V lost 4 bases and J lost 5 bases. The CDR3 DNA follows: TGCGCCAGCAGCCTGGGACAGGGGGCTTATGGCTACACCTTC. Translation gives CASSLGQGAYGYTF.

The chain employs TRBV4-1 and TRBJ2-1; TRBD1 matches 7 bases. The CDR3 is made up of 16 amino acids. Per the germline V gene, CDR1 is MGHRA and CDR2 is YSYEKL. J was trimmed by 4 bases and V by 4 bases; bases with no gene match: 10. The CDR3 loop is CASSPKGDRAYNEQFF. The CDR3 region has the DNA TGCGCCAGCAGCCCCAAGGGAGACAGGGCGTACAATGAGCAGTTCTTC.

The J gene is TRBJ1-1, the V gene TRBV10-1, with no clear D. CDR3 length: 13 amino acids. Germline CDR1 is WNHNN and CDR2 is SYGVQD (reference sequence). Trimming removed 6 bases from V and 8 bases from J, with 16 bases in between. CDR3 in amino acids: CASSGLGRSEAFF. The CDR3 bases are TGCGCCAGCAGCGGTCTCGGACGGAGCGAAGCTTTCTTT.

The chain uses TRBV2 and TRBJ1-1; D is uncertain. The CDR3 consists of 14 residues. V lost 3 bases to trimming and J lost 0 bases, with 8 bases between them. Germline lookup yields CDR1 SNHLY and CDR2 FYNNEI. The CDR3 DNA sequence: TGTGCCAGCAGTGAGATTCTGATGAACACTGAAGCTTTCTTT. Encoded protein: CASSEILMNTEAFF. The full variable domain, in which reference TRBV2 and TRBJ1-1 provide the parts outside the CDR3, is EPEVTQTPSHQVTQMGQEVILRCVPISNHLYFYWYRQILGQKVEFLVSFYNNEISEKSEIFDDQFSVERPDGSNFTLKIRSTKLEDSAMYFCASSEILMNTEAFFGQGTRLTVV.

The chain joins TRBV12-5 to TRBJ2-7; 9 bases fit TRBD1. This CDR3 is built from 17 residues. Germline lookup yields CDR1 LGHNT and CDR2 FRNRAP. The V and J ends lost 2 bases and 3 bases, in that order; junction bases with no gene match: 11. As DNA, the CDR3 is TGTGCTAGTGGTTTGAGGCCCCTGGACAGGGGCCACTACGAGCAGTACTTC. Translation gives CASGLRPLDRGHYEQYF.

This chain connects TRBV5-1 to TRBJ2-1; 9 positions match TRBD1. The V and J ends lost 5 bases and 8 bases, in that order; junction bases with no gene match: 17. The germline gives CDR1 SGHRS, CDR2 YFSETQ. The CDR3 length is 17 residues. In DNA form, the CDR3 reads TGCGCCAGCAGTCCACCCCTCGGGACAGGGTCAGCAGATGAGCAGTTCTTC. This translates into CASSPPLGTGSADEQFF.

The chain joins TRBV5-6 to TRBJ2-7; TRBD1 aligns across 12 bases. V was clipped by 4 bases and J by 4 bases; unmatched bases: 6. Germline-derived CDR1 and CDR2 are SGHDT and YYEEEE. The CDR3 extends over 15 amino acids. The CDR3 spells CASSPQGQGAYEQYF. The DNA for the CDR3 is TGTGCCAGCAGCCCGCAGGGACAGGGGGCATACGAGCAGTACTTC.